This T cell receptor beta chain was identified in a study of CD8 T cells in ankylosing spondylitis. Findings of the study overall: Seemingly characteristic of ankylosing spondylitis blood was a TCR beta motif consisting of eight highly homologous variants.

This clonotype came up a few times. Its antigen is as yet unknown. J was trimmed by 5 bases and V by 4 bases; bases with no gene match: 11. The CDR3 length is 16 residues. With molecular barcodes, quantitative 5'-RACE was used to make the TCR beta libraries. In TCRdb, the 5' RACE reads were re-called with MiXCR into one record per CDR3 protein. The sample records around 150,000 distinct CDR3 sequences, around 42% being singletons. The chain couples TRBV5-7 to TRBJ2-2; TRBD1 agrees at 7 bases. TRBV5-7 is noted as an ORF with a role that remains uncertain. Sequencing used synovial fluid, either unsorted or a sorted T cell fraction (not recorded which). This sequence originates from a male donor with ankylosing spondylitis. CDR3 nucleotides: TGTGCCAGCAGCCCCGACAGGGCGGGTGTGACCGGGGAGCTGTTTTTT. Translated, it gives CASSPDRAGVTGELFF.